This T cell receptor beta chain was obtained from a study of T cell responses to AZD1222 COVID-19 vaccine. There are 17 residues in the CDR3. V shed 1 base and J shed 0 bases, with 15 bases lying between them. Per germline, CDR1 SGHVS and CDR2 FQNEAQ. About this clone: Its antigen is still unknown.

Study-level findings and limits: Dominant CD4 TCR responses targeted spike regions 160-218 and 743-854.

Produced via immunoSEQ multiplex PCR; TCRdb's table is partial and in-frame only. This sample has under 150,000 clones, with around 90% found just once. The clonotype originates from an adult who received the AZD1222 COVID-19 vaccine. This chain uses TRBV7-8 with TRBJ1-2; D ambiguous. The sequenced sample was peripheral blood, obtained 28 days after the second AZD1222 dose. Here the CDR3 DNA reads TGTGCCAGCAGCTTAGAATTTGGGGTCGGTTCTAACTATGGCTACACCTTC. Encoded protein: CASSLEFGVGSNYGYTF.